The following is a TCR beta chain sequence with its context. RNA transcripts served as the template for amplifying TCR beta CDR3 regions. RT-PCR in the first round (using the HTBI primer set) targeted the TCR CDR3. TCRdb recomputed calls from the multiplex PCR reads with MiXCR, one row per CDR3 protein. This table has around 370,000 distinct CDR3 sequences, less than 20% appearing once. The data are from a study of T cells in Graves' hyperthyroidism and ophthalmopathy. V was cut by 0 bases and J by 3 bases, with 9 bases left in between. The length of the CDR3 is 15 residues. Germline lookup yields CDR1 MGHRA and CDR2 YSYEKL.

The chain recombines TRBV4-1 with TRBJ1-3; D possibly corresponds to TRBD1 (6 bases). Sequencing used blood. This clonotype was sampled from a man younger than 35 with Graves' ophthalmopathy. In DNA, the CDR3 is TGCGCCAGCAGCCAAGAGGGACACCATGGAAACACCATATATTTT. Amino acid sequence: CASSQEGHHGNTIYF.